The 28 T cell receptor beta chains in this list originate from one sample, sequenced in a study of blood T cell repertoires in COVID-19. Method: immunoSEQ multiplex PCR; TCRdb's copy keeps in-frame clones and lacks some. This sample has 100,000 or so clones, with about nine tenths found just once. The sample taken for sequencing was peripheral blood. These TCRs come from a man aged 60 to 75 with acute or convalescent COVID-19.

This clone was found once. The chain employs TRBV28 and TRBJ2-7; D gene ambiguous. CDR3 size: 17 residues. Germline CDR1 is MDHEN and CDR2 is SYDVKM. V was trimmed by 5 bases and J by 0 bases, leaving 20 bases between them. The CDR3 sequence is CASSPRPSTVSSYEQYV. The CDR3 nucleotides read TGTGCCAGCAGTCCCCGTCCGAGTACGGTAAGCTCCTACGAGCAGTACGTC.

This clone was seen a single time. The chain is built from TRBV20-1 and TRBJ2-5; 9 positions agree with TRBD2. The ends lost 3 bases at V and 9 bases at J; junction bases unmatched: 17. The CDR3 loop spans 16 amino acids. Germline-derived CDR1 and CDR2 are DFQATT and SNEGSKA (reference sequence). In DNA form, the CDR3 reads TGCAGTGCTAGTCTCGCGGGAGGGCCGGGGATTAAGTCCCAGTACTTC. As protein: CSASLAGGPGIKSQYF.

The CDR3 DNA is TGTGCCAGCAGCGTAACGGGACAGGGACTGTCCCGAGCAGATACGCAGTATTTT. Its protein is CASSVTGQGLSRADTQYF. The chain couples TRBV9 to TRBJ2-3, with 9 bases aligning to TRBD1. The CDR3 consists of 18 residues. Germline values: CDR1 SGDLS, CDR2 YYNGEE. V gave up 1 base and J gave up 4 bases; unmatched junction bases: 13.

J is TRBJ1-4 and V is TRBV28; the D gene is possibly TRBD1 (5 bases). The germline V gene has CDR1 MDHEN and CDR2 SYDVKM. Trimming left V 3 bases short and J 7 bases short, with 12 bases between. The length of the CDR3 is 14 residues. The CDR3 spells CASSFPGSGEKLFF. The CDR3 DNA sequence: TGTGCCAGCAGTTTTCCAGGGTCTGGTGAAAAACTGTTTTTT.

This chain connects TRBV20-1 to TRBJ1-2; the match to TRBD1 covers 9 bases. Germline V gene lookup returns CDR1 DFQATT and CDR2 SNEGSKA (reference sequence). The length of the CDR3 is 11 residues. V shed 6 bases and J 10 bases; nucleotides not matched to a gene: 6. DNA for the CDR3: TGCAGTGCCGGGACAGGGAAGTACTACACCTTC. Protein sequence: CSAGTGKYYTF.

The chain couples TRBV7-2 to TRBJ1-2; a possible D gene is TRBD1 (6 bases). The CDR3 consists of 16 residues. The V gene lost 3 bases and the J gene lost 1 base, with 15 bases spanning the gap. Per germline, CDR1 SGHTA and CDR2 FQGNSA. The CDR3 loop is CASSLDPRGFNYGYTF. The CDR3 nucleotides are TGTGCCAGCAGCTTGGACCCCAGGGGATTTAACTATGGCTACACCTTC.

The DNA for the CDR3 is TGTGCCAGCAGCGAGCAGGGGGTAAGAGGAAACACCATATATTTT. Translation gives CASSEQGVRGNTIYF. The chain recombines TRBV28 with TRBJ1-3; TRBD1 agrees at 7 bases. In germline, CDR1 is MDHEN, CDR2 SYDVKM. Trimming at V came to 6 bases and at J to 4 bases, leaving 9 bases not matched to a gene. The CDR3 runs to 15 residues. Supplemented by reference TRBV28 and TRBJ1-3, the full variable domain reads DVKVTQSSRYLVKRTGEKVFLECVQDMDHENMFWYRQDPGLGLRLIYFSYDVKMKEKGDIPEGYSVSREKKERFSLILESASTNQTSMYLCASSEQGVRGNTIYFGEGSWLTVV.

The chain has TRBV28 and TRBJ2-2, with unresolved D. Germline CDR1 is MDHEN and CDR2 is SYDVKM. This CDR3 contains 13 residues. V gave up 4 bases and J gave up 1 base, with 4 bases separating them. CDR3 residues: CASSSWNTGELFF. DNA for the CDR3: TGTGCCAGCAGTTCTTGGAACACCGGGGAGCTGTTTTTT. Complete variable domain (other parts from reference TRBV28 and TRBJ2-2): DVKVTQSSRYLVKRTGEKVFLECVQDMDHENMFWYRQDPGLGLRLIYFSYDVKMKEKGDIPEGYSVSREKKERFSLILESASTNQTSMYLCASSSWNTGELFFGEGSRLTVL.

The chain couples TRBV7-9 to TRBJ2-1, with 11 positions matching TRBD2. V shed 4 bases and J 2 bases; nucleotides not matched to a gene: 13. This CDR3 is 19 amino acids long. Germline values: CDR1 SEHNR, CDR2 FQNEAQ (reference sequence). CDR3 nucleotides: TGTGCCAGCAGCTCCGGGACAACTATAGCGGGAGGGCCCTACAATGAGCAGTTCTTC. Translated: CASSSGTTIAGGPYNEQFF.

J is TRBJ2-7 and V is TRBV28; 7 bases fit TRBD2. The V gene end was trimmed by 2 bases and the J gene end by 6 bases; junction bases not matched to a gene: 7. The CDR3 spans 14 residues. Germline-derived CDR1 and CDR2 are MDHEN and SYDVKM. The CDR3 DNA reads TGTGCCAGCAGTTTAGGCGGGAGCCGGGGCGAGCAGTACTTC. Translating gives CASSLGGSRGEQYF.

This rearrangement joins TRBV7-9 to TRBJ1-2, with TRBD1 matching 7 bases. From germline, CDR1 is SEHNR and CDR2 FQNEAQ (reference sequence). The trim removed 1 base at V and 5 bases at J, leaving 7 bases unmatched. This CDR3 is 15 amino acids long. CDR3 residues: CASSLEQGQLYGYTF. CDR3 nucleotide sequence: TGTGCCAGCAGCTTAGAGCAGGGACAGTTGTATGGCTACACCTTC.

The chain is built from TRBV6-5 and TRBJ2-6, with no clear D. Per germline, CDR1 MNHEY and CDR2 SVGAGI. V lost 2 bases and J 0 bases, leaving 8 bases between the germline ends. The CDR3 has 16 amino acids. CDR3 loop: CASSYGTSSGANVLTF. The CDR3 DNA is TGTGCCAGCAGTTACGGTACATCCTCTGGGGCCAACGTCCTGACTTTC.

This rearrangement joins TRBV19 to TRBJ1-6; the D is unclear. Trimming shortened V by 4 bases and J by 8 bases, and 12 bases separated the two germline ends. The CDR3 totals 14 residues. Germline assignment: CDR1 LNHDA and CDR2 SQIVND (reference sequence). CDR3 in amino acids: CASSSQVGDSPLHF. The CDR3 coding sequence is TGTGCCAGTAGTAGCCAGGTTGGTGATTCACCCCTCCACTTT.

The chain uses TRBV5-1 and TRBJ2-3, with D perhaps matching TRBD1 (5 bases). V dropped 4 bases and J dropped 4 bases, with 13 bases sitting between them. Germline CDR1 reads SGHRS; CDR2 reads YFSETQ. CDR3 length equals 14 residues. The CDR3 coding sequence is TGCGCCAGCAGCCAGGGCCACGGCGCAGATACGCAGTATTTT. Translation: CASSQGHGADTQYF.

This chain connects TRBV29-1 to TRBJ1-4, with 8 bases that match TRBD1. Looked up from germline, CDR1 is SQVTM and CDR2 is ANQGSEA. Trimming cost V 7 bases and J 8 bases; bases outside gene matches: 9. The CDR3 has 13 amino acids. The chain's CDR3 is CSASPGGGEKLFF. The CDR3 DNA is TGCAGCGCTTCCCCAGGGGGCGGAGAAAAACTGTTTTTT.

In this sample, this clone turned up a few times. The CDR3 spells CASSQAGQGSTEAFF. CDR3 bases: TGCGCCAGCAGCCAAGCGGGACAGGGGTCCACTGAAGCTTTCTTT. V is TRBV4-1 and J is TRBJ1-1; 10 nucleotides agree with TRBD1. The CDR3 spans 15 residues. Trimming cost V 1 base and J 4 bases; bases outside gene matches: 3. Germline V lookup: CDR1 MGHRA, CDR2 YSYEKL.

DNA of the CDR3: TGCAGCGCTGAGCCAGTAAGATCCTATGGCTACACCTTC. The encoded protein is CSAEPVRSYGYTF. The chain has TRBV29-1 and TRBJ1-2; D gene ambiguous. Germline loops: CDR1 SQVTM, CDR2 ANQGSEA. There are 13 residues in the CDR3. Trimming removed 7 bases from V and 4 bases from J, with 16 bases in between.

The V and J genes are TRBV5-4 and TRBJ1-2, with D possibly matching TRBD1 (5 bases). V was trimmed by 4 bases and J by 0 bases, leaving 13 bases between them. The length of the CDR3 is 15 residues. Germline CDR1 is SGHNT and CDR2 is YYREEE (reference sequence). The CDR3 sequence is CASSPGDGTNYGYTF. Here the CDR3 DNA reads TGTGCCAGCAGCCCGGGGGACGGTACTAACTATGGCTACACCTTC.

The J gene is TRBJ1-5, the V gene TRBV30; 10 nucleotides line up with TRBD1. The length of the CDR3 is 19 residues. V lost 3 bases to trimming and J lost 1 base; unmatched junction nucleotides: 15. Germline V gene lookup returns CDR1 GTSNPN and CDR2 SVGIG (reference sequence). CDR3 sequence reads: CAWSSGQGVYSRSNQPQHF. DNA for the CDR3: TGTGCCTGGAGCTCCGGACAGGGGGTTTATAGTAGGAGCAATCAGCCCCAGCATTTT.

The chain has TRBV6-5 and TRBJ1-1; possible D gene TRBD1, 5 bases. The CDR3 covers 15 residues. The V gene lost 6 bases and the J gene lost 0 bases, with 14 bases spanning the gap. Germline CDR1 reads MNHEY; CDR2 reads SVGAGI. The CDR3 here is CASSLLGGVNTEAFF. CDR3 in DNA: TGTGCCAGCAGCCTCCTGGGGGGGGTGAACACTGAAGCTTTCTTT.

This chain links TRBV7-8 with TRBJ2-1; D gene ambiguous. The length of the CDR3 is 15 residues. V was clipped by 2 bases and J by 8 bases, with 16 bases between them. The germline V gene encodes CDR1 SGHVS and CDR2 FQNEAQ. The CDR3 DNA follows: TGTGCCAGCAGCTTACGTAGAAGAGTGCAGGATGAGCAGTTCTTC. Its translation is CASSLRRRVQDEQFF.

V usage is TRBV15 and J usage is TRBJ2-1, with D unresolved. Germline V gene sequence: CDR1 LNHNV, CDR2 YYDKDF (reference sequence). The CDR3 loop spans 15 amino acids. The germline V and J ends were trimmed by 5 bases and 0 bases, with 11 bases remaining between them. CDR3 region: CATSYSLYSYNEQFF. The CDR3 coding sequence is TGTGCCACCAGCTACTCCCTATACTCCTACAATGAGCAGTTCTTC.

The rearrangement uses TRBV6-1 and TRBJ1-5; TRBD1 matches 8 bases. This CDR3 has 15 amino acids. Germline trimming cut 1 base from V and 7 bases from J; bases unmatched to any gene: 6. In germline, CDR1 is MNHNS, CDR2 SASEGT. The CDR3 here is CASSEGNRGYQPQHF. Written as DNA, the CDR3 is TGTGCCAGCAGTGAAGGTAACAGGGGGTACCAGCCCCAGCATTTT.

The V and J genes are TRBV5-1 and TRBJ2-1; 15 bases fit TRBD2. In germline, CDR1 is SGHRS, CDR2 YFSETQ. The ends lost 4 bases at V and 7 bases at J; junction bases unmatched: 3. The CDR3 covers 15 residues. The CDR3 DNA reads TGCGCCAGCAGCCCGGGACTAGCGGGAGGAAATGAGCAGTTCTTC. Its translation: CASSPGLAGGNEQFF.

The chain links TRBV3-1 (or the pseudogene TRBV3-2) to TRBJ2-1; D not certain. This CDR3 is built from 17 residues. V lost 1 base to trimming and J lost 4 bases, with 17 bases between them. Germline V CDR1 and CDR2: LGHDT, YNNKEL (reference sequence). The CDR3 is CASSQGLPSAGYNEQFF. CDR3 nucleotide sequence: TGTGCCAGCAGCCAAGGGTTGCCCTCGGCCGGGTACAATGAGCAGTTCTTC.

The chain combines TRBV18 with TRBJ2-5; 8 bases agree with TRBD1. The CDR3 runs to 15 residues. Per germline, CDR1 KGHSH and CDR2 LQKENI. J gave up 2 bases and V 3 bases, and 5 bases lay outside the gene matches. CDR3 sequence reads: CASSPTGARQETQYF. The CDR3 DNA is TGTGCCAGCTCACCGACAGGGGCGAGGCAAGAGACCCAGTACTTC.

V gene TRBV11-2 combines with J gene TRBJ1-1; D gene ambiguous. Germline-derived CDR1 and CDR2 are SGHAT and FQNNGV. This CDR3 contains 14 residues. V lost 5 bases and J lost 1, with 11 bases in between. The chain's CDR3 is CASSPSPGNTEAFF. The DNA for the CDR3 is TGTGCCAGCAGCCCCTCCCCGGGGAACACTGAAGCTTTCTTT.

This chain uses TRBV9 with TRBJ1-5; D not certain. In germline, CDR1 is SGDLS, CDR2 YYNGEE. This CDR3 spans 14 amino acids. Between the trimmed V and J ends, which lost 0 bases and 8 bases, there was a span of 12 bases. CDR3 in DNA: TGTGCCAGCAGCGTAGGGCAGAACCGGGAGCCCCAGCATTTT. The encoded protein is CASSVGQNREPQHF.